The next 14 T cell receptor beta chains were all read from a single sample in a study of shared clonotypes between healthy human individuals. The assay was immunoSEQ multiplex PCR, and TCRdb's table has in-frame clones only and misses some. There are approximately 500,000 clones in the sample; around 80% occur only once, and more than 10% lies in the top ten. The sample consisted of PBMCs. All receptors come from a woman aged 40-49 years in good health. Some clones in this sample may be carry-over from other donors' samples.

The rearrangement links TRBV5-1 to TRBJ2-3; D could derive from TRBD1 or TRBD2 (5 bases each). Trimming removed 5 bases from V and 2 bases from J, with 15 bases in between. The germline CDR1 and CDR2 sequences are SGHRS and YFSETQ. The CDR3 spans 15 residues. CDR3 in DNA: TGCGCCAGCAGTCGGTTTCAAGGGACCACAGATACGCAGTATTTT. It codes for CASSRFQGTTDTQYF.

In this sample, this clone turned up once. The CDR3 sequence: CASSLGPEETQYF. The CDR3 DNA is TGTGCCAGCAGCCTCGGGCCTGAAGAGACCCAGTACTTC. The genes are TRBV5-8 and TRBJ2-5; unclear D gene. The CDR3 runs 13 residues. Looked up from germline, CDR1 is SGHTS and CDR2 is YDEGEE. Trimming pared 4 bases from V and 3 bases from J, leaving 10 bases between.

This clone was counted a few times. The chain carries TRBV6-4 and TRBJ2-1; 8 bases are shared with TRBD2. Germline V gene data show CDR1 as MRHNA and CDR2 as SNTAGT. The junction had 11 bases not matched to a gene; V was cut back by 5 bases and J by 8 bases. The CDR3 loop spans 15 amino acids. CDR3: CASSISGNREDEQFF. CDR3 in DNA: TGTGCCAGCAGTATTAGCGGGAATCGTGAGGATGAGCAGTTCTTC.

The chain employs TRBV7-2 and TRBJ1-5; D gene ambiguous. Germline CDR1 SGHTA, CDR2 FQGNSA. Trimming removed 7 bases from V and 1 base from J, with 8 bases in between. CDR3 length: 13 residues. CDR3 protein: CASTHESNQPQHF. The DNA of the CDR3 is TGTGCCAGCACCCATGAAAGCAATCAGCCCCAGCATTTT. Together with reference TRBV7-2 and TRBJ1-5, the CDR3 gives the full variable domain: GAGVSQSPSNKVTEKGKDVELRCDPISGHTALYWYRQSLGQGLEFLIYFQGNSAPDKSGLPSDRFSAERTGGSVSTLTIQRTQQEDSAVYLCASTHESNQPQHFGDGTRLSIL.

This chain joins TRBV28 and TRBJ1-1; 9 nucleotides align to TRBD1. The CDR3 has 15 residues. J was trimmed by 0 bases and V by 5 bases; bases with no gene match: 4. CDR1 is MDHEN and CDR2 is SYDVKM in the germline V gene. The CDR3 nucleotides read TGTGCCAGCAGTCCCGGACAGGGGATGAACACTGAAGCTTTCTTT. The encoded protein is CASSPGQGMNTEAFF.

This clone was seen just once. As DNA, the CDR3 is TGTGCCAGCAGCTTAGACCCCGGACAGACCTATGGCTACACCTTC. Amino acids: CASSLDPGQTYGYTF. The chain has TRBV7-2 and TRBJ1-2, with D possibly being TRBD1 (6 bases). This CDR3 comprises 15 residues. The germline V gene encodes CDR1 SGHTA and CDR2 FQGNSA. V was pared by 1 base and J by 4 bases, with 13 bases between.

V usage is TRBV11-3 and J usage is TRBJ2-2, with D possibly matching TRBD2 (5 bases). The CDR3 length is 15 residues. Germline CDR1 and CDR2: SGHNT and YENEEA. V lost 5 bases and J 2 bases, leaving 12 bases between the germline ends. The CDR3 coding sequence is TGTGCCAGCAGCCCAGAGGCGGGTAACACCGGGGAGCTGTTTTTT. This gives the protein CASSPEAGNTGELFF.

The chain links TRBV10-3 to TRBJ2-7, with unresolved D. The CDR3 consists of 15 residues. The germline gives CDR1 ENHRY, CDR2 SYGVKD. The V gene lost 7 bases and the J gene lost 2 bases, with 18 bases spanning the gap. CDR3 nucleotides: TGTGCCATCAAGAACTTATCCGGGCCCGCCTACGAGCAGTACTTC. Protein sequence: CAIKNLSGPAYEQYF.

The V and J genes are TRBV7-2 and TRBJ2-1; TRBD2 matches 8 bases. The V gene end was trimmed by 3 bases and the J gene end by 5 bases; junction bases not matched to a gene: 6. This CDR3 contains 15 residues. Germline V CDR1 and CDR2: SGHTA, FQGNSA. CDR3 residues: CASSFRTSGHNEQFF. The CDR3 DNA follows: TGTGCCAGCAGCTTCAGAACTAGCGGACACAATGAGCAGTTCTTC.

The chain couples TRBV5-1 to TRBJ1-1; TRBD1 might be the D (5 bases). The V end was cut by 4 bases, the J end by 6 bases, with 13 bases between. There are 13 residues in the CDR3. Germline lookup yields CDR1 SGHRS and CDR2 YFSETQ. The CDR3 is CASSPFGGAEAFF. The CDR3 nucleotides are TGCGCCAGCAGCCCCTTCGGGGGGGCTGAAGCTTTCTTT.

The CDR3 sequence is CASSYGRDSYNEQFF. CDR3 DNA sequence: TGTGCCAGCAGCTACGGCCGGGATTCCTACAATGAGCAGTTCTTC. The V and J genes are TRBV7-3 and TRBJ2-1, with a tentative D call TRBD2 (5 bases). Per the germline V gene, CDR1 is SGHTA and CDR2 is FQGTGA. Trimming removed 4 bases at V and 1 base at J, with 11 bases between. There are 15 residues in the CDR3.

The genes are TRBV7-9 and TRBJ2-5; weak D call: TRBD2 (6 bases). Germline V gene sequence: CDR1 SEHNR, CDR2 FQNEAQ (reference sequence). V gave up 4 bases and J gave up 4 bases, with 13 bases separating them. This CDR3 comprises 14 residues. Here the CDR3 reads CASSSGAWGETQYF. CDR3 DNA: TGTGCCAGCAGCTCGGGAGCCTGGGGAGAGACCCAGTACTTC.

The chain is built from TRBV19 and TRBJ2-5; TRBD1 matches 7 bases. This CDR3 contains 17 residues. Germline V gene data show CDR1 as LNHDA and CDR2 as SQIVND (reference sequence). Trimming cost V 4 bases and J 3 bases; bases outside gene matches: 14. CDR3 sequence reads: CASSNPRGTGTKETQYF. CDR3 sequence (DNA): TGTGCCAGTAGTAATCCCAGGGGGACGGGTACCAAAGAGACCCAGTACTTC.

Only one count was recorded for this clone. The CDR3 is CASSSTSGSYEQYF. CDR3 in DNA: TGTGCCAGCAGCTCCACTAGCGGCTCCTACGAGCAGTACTTC. The chain couples TRBV27 to TRBJ2-7, with 8 bases fitting TRBD2. Germline loops: CDR1 MNHEY, CDR2 SMNVEV (reference sequence). This CDR3 spans 14 amino acids. Losses at the gene ends were 6 bases for V and 0 bases for J; bases not matched to a gene: 4.